These T cell receptor beta chains were read from a single sample in a study of OX40 agonist ivuxolimab in advanced cancers. Repertoires were generated with immunoSEQ multiplex PCR, while TCRdb's copy carries only in-frame clones and drops some. The data hold approximately 100,000 clones, with 90% to 95% observed a single time. Material: CD4+ or CD8+ T cells sorted from blood, obtained in a trial of the OX40 agonist ivuxolimab. These receptor sequences come from an adult with an advanced solid tumor such as melanoma, head and neck, liver or kidney cancer. Each CDR3 is given with its conserved first and last residue. D genes are given only for firm matches. A clone size is listed for some rows: how often the clone was seen (once, few, many), or a class if it is expanded.

clone_size j_call cdr3_length v_call d_call cdr3_aa cdr3_nt
- TRBJ2-3 12 TRBV19 - CASSQRSRTQYF TGTGCCAGTAGCCAAAGATCACGTACGCAGTATTTT
- TRBJ2-5 13 TRBV6-5 - CASRTPGQETQYF TGTGCCAGCAGAACCCCTGGACAAGAGACCCAGTACTTC
- TRBJ2-4 15 TRBV6-6 - CASTGGQFGRNIQYF TGTGCCAGCACCGGGGGACAGTTCGGTCGAAACATTCAGTACTTC
- TRBJ2-3 19 TRBV11-3 TRBD2 CASSSGLAGGSGATDTQYF TGTGCCAGCAGCTCGGGACTAGCGGGAGGGTCCGGGGCCACAGATACGCAGTATTTT
- TRBJ2-2 16 TRBV7-2 TRBD1 CASSPGQGAGTGELFF TGTGCCAGCAGCCCCGGACAGGGGGCGGGCACCGGGGAGCTGTTTTTT
- TRBJ2-7 15 TRBV5-4 - CASSLVGQGRREQYF TGTGCCAGCAGCTTGGTGGGGCAGGGGAGACGCGAGCAGTACTTC
- TRBJ2-1 16 TRBV18 - CASSPPARGSYNEQFF TGTGCCAGCTCACCACCGGCCAGGGGTTCCTACAATGAGCAGTTCTTC
once TRBJ2-7 15 TRBV11-2 - CASSLDDSYLYEQYF TGTGCCAGCAGCTTAGATGATAGCTACCTCTACGAGCAGTACTTC
- TRBJ2-7 16 TRBV28 TRBD2 CASRSLSAGGYYEQYF TGTGCCAGCAGATCCCTCTCGGCGGGAGGATACTACGAGCAGTACTTC
- TRBJ2-3 15 TRBV18 - CASSPVQSRADTQYF TGTGCCAGCTCACCAGTACAGAGTCGGGCAGATACGCAGTATTTT
- TRBJ2-7 11 TRBV20-1 - CSASLAREQYF TGCAGTGCTAGTTTGGCAAGAGAGCAGTACTTC
- TRBJ2-7 15 TRBV6-1 - CASSADGTPAYEQYF TGTGCCAGCAGTGCAGACGGAACCCCGGCGTACGAGCAGTACTTC
- TRBJ1-6 14 TRBV28 TRBD1 CASHDRARNSPLHF TGTGCCAGCCACGACAGGGCTAGGAATTCACCCCTCCACTTT
- TRBJ1-1 14 TRBV18 - CASSPRREAPEAFF TGTGCCAGCTCACCGCGAAGGGAAGCGCCTGAAGCTTTCTTT
- TRBJ2-5 15 TRBV15 - CATSKDGGPQETQYF TGTGCCACCAGCAAAGACGGGGGGCCCCAAGAGACCCAGTACTTC
- TRBJ2-1 13 TRBV30 - CAWSVQAMNEQFF TGTGCCTGGAGTGTACAAGCGATGAATGAGCAGTTCTTC
- TRBJ2-3 14 TRBV5-6 TRBD1 CASSITGAHDTQYF TGTGCCAGCAGCATTACAGGGGCGCACGATACGCAGTATTTT
- TRBJ2-3 16 TRBV14 TRBD1 CASSQHRGISTDTQYF TGTGCCAGCAGCCAACACAGGGGGATTAGCACAGATACGCAGTATTTT
- TRBJ2-7 15 TRBV21-1 - CASSKVWLAGGQQYF TGTGCCAGCAGCAAAGTCTGGCTAGCGGGAGGGCAGCAGTACTTC
- TRBJ1-2 17 TRBV29-1 TRBD1 CSVRTTYRDRGDYGYTF TGCAGCGTGAGGACCACCTATCGGGACAGGGGAGACTATGGCTACACCTTC
- TRBJ2-2 15 TRBV19 - CASSMDGIVTGELFF TGTGCCAGTAGTATGGACGGGATAGTCACCGGGGAGCTGTTTTTT
- TRBJ1-2 14 TRBV25-1 TRBD1 CASSSAGGGYGHTF TGTGCCAGCAGTTCGGCAGGGGGCGGCTATGGCCACACCTTC
- TRBJ1-2 12 TRBV6-5 - CASRDPGGGYTF TGTGCCAGCAGGGACCCGGGCGGCGGCTACACCTTC
- TRBJ2-1 16 TRBV29-1 - CSVERVLAVLYNEQFF TGCAGCGTTGAGAGGGTATTAGCGGTTCTTTACAATGAGCAGTTCTTC
- TRBJ2-7 13 TRBV5-4 - CASSLIAAYEQYF TGTGCCAGCAGCTTGATAGCGGCTTACGAGCAGTACTTC
once TRBJ1-2 13 TRBV7-2 - CASSASRGFGYTF TGTGCCAGCAGCGCAAGCAGGGGTTTTGGCTACACCTTC
few TRBJ2-2 13 TRBV7-2 - CASSLSGTGELFF TGTGCCAGCAGCTTGAGCGGGACCGGGGAGCTGTTTTTT
- TRBJ1-1 13 TRBV19 - CASSIRQNTEAFF TGTGCCAGTAGTATTCGACAGAACACTGAAGCTTTCTTT
- TRBJ2-1 11 TRBV2 - CASIFYNEQFF TGTGCCAGCATATTTTACAATGAGCAGTTCTTC
- TRBJ1-5 14 TRBV19 TRBD1 CASSTDRGRVPQHF TGTGCCAGTAGTACAGACAGGGGGCGAGTGCCCCAGCATTTT
- TRBJ2-2 15 TRBV11-2 - CASSTRTLNTGELFF TGTGCCAGCAGTACTAGGACACTGAACACCGGGGAGCTGTTTTTT
- TRBJ2-1 15 TRBV6-5 TRBD2 CASSYSGAGGGTEFF TGTGCCAGCAGTTACTCGGGAGCGGGGGGAGGCACGGAGTTCTTC
- TRBJ1-6 14 TRBV6-6 - CASTGARENSPLHF TGTGCCAGCACCGGGGCGCGGGAGAATTCACCCCTCCACTTT
- TRBJ2-1 13 TRBV5-4 - CASSQTGGDEQFF TGTGCCAGCAGCCAGACTGGTGGCGATGAGCAGTTCTTC
- TRBJ2-1 15 TRBV11-2 TRBD2 CASSPTSGRAAEQFF TGTGCCAGCAGCCCGACTAGCGGGAGGGCCGCTGAGCAGTTCTTC
- TRBJ2-6 17 TRBV2 TRBD1 CASRGWAGGSGANVLTF TGTGCCAGCAGGGGTTGGGCAGGGGGCTCTGGGGCCAACGTCCTGACTTTC
- TRBJ1-5 15 TRBV9 TRBD1 CASSVTGDSNQPQHF TGTGCCAGCAGCGTAACAGGGGATAGCAATCAGCCCCAGCATTTT
- TRBJ2-7 19 TRBV15 TRBD2 CATSPRGGGASYSTYEQYF TGTGCCACCAGCCCCCGCGGGGGAGGGGCCAGTTATTCTACCTACGAGCAGTACTTC
- TRBJ2-7 17 TRBV19 TRBD2 CASSWTSGSASSYEQYF TGTGCCAGTAGTTGGACTAGCGGGAGCGCTTCCTCCTACGAGCAGTACTTC
- TRBJ2-1 17 TRBV19 TRBD2 CASSYSWTSKSVNEQFF TGTGCCAGTAGTTACTCGTGGACTAGCAAGTCGGTCAATGAGCAGTTCTTC
- TRBJ2-5 14 TRBV28 - CASSQGGAQETQYF TGTGCCAGCAGTCAAGGGGGGGCGCAAGAGACCCAGTACTTC
- TRBJ2-7 15 TRBV2 TRBD1 CASSAQDRAYYEQYF TGTGCCAGCAGCGCCCAAGACAGGGCCTACTACGAGCAGTACTTC
- TRBJ1-2 13 TRBV10-3 - CAISESIGSGYTF TGTGCCATCAGTGAGTCGATAGGGTCTGGCTACACCTTC
- TRBJ2-7 12 TRBV5-3 - CARSFVAREQYF TGTGCCAGAAGCTTTGTAGCGCGCGAGCAGTACTTC
once TRBJ2-2 15 TRBV18 - CASSEMVASTGELFF TGTGCCAGCTCTGAGATGGTGGCGAGCACCGGGGAGCTGTTTTTT
- TRBJ1-1 13 TRBV29-1 - CSVVDGANTEAFF TGCAGCGTGGTGGATGGGGCGAACACTGAAGCTTTCTTT
- TRBJ2-1 17 TRBV7-9 TRBD2 CASSTRTSGNSMFEQFF TGTGCCAGCAGCACCCGGACTAGCGGGAACTCGATGTTTGAGCAGTTCTTC
- TRBJ2-7 13 TRBV4-3 - CASSQDTLYEQYF TGCGCCAGCAGCCAAGATACCCTCTACGAGCAGTACTTC
- TRBJ1-2 17 TRBV28 TRBD1 CASSPRQGAGAGYGYTF TGTGCCAGCAGCCCAAGACAGGGGGCCGGTGCGGGCTATGGCTACACCTTC
- TRBJ2-1 15 TRBV7-8 - CASGLRDRTYNEQFF TGTGCCAGCGGCCTCCGGGACCGCACCTACAATGAGCAGTTCTTC
- TRBJ2-5 16 TRBV11-2 - CASSQRGTSLGETQYF TGTGCCAGCAGCCAACGGGGCACCTCCCTGGGTGAGACCCAGTACTTC
- TRBJ2-7 14 TRBV9 - CASSVGGPGTEQYF TGTGCCAGCAGCGTAGGGGGACCGGGGACCGAGCAGTACTTC
- TRBJ2-1 15 TRBV19 TRBD2 CASSASGRGNNEQFF TGTGCCAGTAGTGCTAGCGGGAGGGGAAACAATGAGCAGTTCTTC